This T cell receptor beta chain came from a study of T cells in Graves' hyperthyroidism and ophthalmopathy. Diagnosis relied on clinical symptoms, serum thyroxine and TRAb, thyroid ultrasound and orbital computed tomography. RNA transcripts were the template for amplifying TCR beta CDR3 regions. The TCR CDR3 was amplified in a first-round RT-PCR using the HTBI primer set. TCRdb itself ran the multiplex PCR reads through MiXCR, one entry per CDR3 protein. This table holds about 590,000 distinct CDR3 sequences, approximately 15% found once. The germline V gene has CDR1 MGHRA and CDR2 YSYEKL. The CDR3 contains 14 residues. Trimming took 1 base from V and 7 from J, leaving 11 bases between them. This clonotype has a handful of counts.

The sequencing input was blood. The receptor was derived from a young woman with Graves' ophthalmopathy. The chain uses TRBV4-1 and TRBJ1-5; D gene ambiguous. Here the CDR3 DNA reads TGCGCCAGCAGCCAAGTCGGGAGTTGGCAGCCCCAGCATTTT. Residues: CASSQVGSWQPQHF.